This passage covers 24 T cell receptor beta chains from one sample sequenced in a study of tumor and adjacent non-tumor tissue in lung cancer. No cell sorting was done before RNA was extracted from the tissue. More than 3 cm separated this lung sample from the edge of the tumor. TCRbeta libraries were built with three rounds of nested PCR, modified from ARM-PCR. From the multiplex PCR reads, TCRdb called clonotypes with MiXCR, one entry per CDR3 protein. Of approximately 79,000 distinct CDR3 sequences in the sample, approximately 82% were seen once. Material for sequencing was distant non-tumor lung tissue. The receptors here all came from an older man with non-small cell lung cancer.

Concerning this clonotype itself: A read error may account for a junction end that differs from germline. The genes are TRBV20-1 and TRBJ1-5; 8 nucleotides match TRBD1. Germline assignment: CDR1 DFQATT and CDR2 SNEGSKA (reference sequence). This CDR3 has 15 amino acids. As DNA, the CDR3 is TGCAATGCTGACCAGGACAGGGAGGAGAATCAGCGCCACCATTTT. Amino acids: CNADQDREENQRHHF.

This clonotype was counted only a few times. This rearrangement joins TRBV20-1 to TRBJ2-2; 12 bases agree with TRBD2. V shed 2 bases and J 5 bases; nucleotides not matched to a gene: 9. The germline gives CDR1 DFQATT, CDR2 SNEGSKA (reference sequence). The CDR3 runs 17 residues. The CDR3 nucleotides are TGCAGTGCTAGACCATCCTTAGGACTAGCGGGAACCGGGGAGCTGTTTTTT. As protein: CSARPSLGLAGTGELFF.

As for this clonotype: A much larger clone sits a single nucleotide away, making a read error possible. The chain couples TRBV24-1 to TRBJ2-1; no clear D. Trimming removed 2 bases at V and 8 bases at J, with 12 bases between. CDR1 is KGHDR, CDR2 SFDVKD, per germline. This CDR3 region has 14 residues. CDR3 residues: CATSDSGLWDEQFF. DNA of the CDR3: TGTGCCACCAGTGATTCAGGCCTATGGGATGAGCAGTTCTTC.

The V and J genes are TRBV29-1 and TRBJ1-2; 10 bases are a match to TRBD1. Germline loops: CDR1 SQVTM, CDR2 ANQGSEA. This CDR3 comprises 14 residues. The V and J ends lost 8 bases and 7 bases, in that order; junction bases with no gene match: 13. The CDR3 is CSFQVPGQGCGYTF. In DNA, the CDR3 is TGCAGCTTTCAAGTTCCGGGACAGGGGTGTGGCTACACCTTC.

With regard to this clonotype: The conserved closing phenylalanine or tryptophan is absent in this CDR3, likely reflecting a read error. The chain uses TRBV29-1 and TRBJ2-1; D tentatively reads TRBD1 or TRBD2 (5 bases each). This CDR3 contains 15 residues. The germline V gene has CDR1 SQVTM and CDR2 ANQGSEA. V gave up 6 bases and J gave up 6 bases, with 21 bases separating them. The CDR3 sequence: CSVTLGASRINEQFI. The CDR3 nucleotides read TGCAGCGTGACCCTTGGGGCTAGCAGGATCAATGAGCAGTTCATC.

Concerning this clonotype itself: The conserved phenylalanine or tryptophan normally closing the CDR3 is absent here, so this likely arose from a read error. This sequence joins TRBV28 and TRBJ2-1; weak D call: TRBD2 (5 bases). The V and J ends lost 5 bases and 5 bases respectively, with 13 bases between them. The length of the CDR3 is 14 residues. In germline, CDR1 is MDHEN, CDR2 SYDVKM. In nucleotides, the CDR3 is TGTGCCAGCAGTCCTCCGGCGGAGGACAATGAGCAGTTCTTA. Amino acid sequence: CASSPPAEDNEQFL.

This clonotype was seen a few times. At one of its ends the junction is not consistent with the germline gene, which may arise from a read error. V usage is TRBV12-3 or TRBV12-4 and J usage is TRBJ1-6; no clear D gene. This CDR3 contains 15 residues. CDR3 in DNA: TGTGCCAGCAGTTTGCGGGGTCGTCTTAATTCACCCCTTCACTTT. This codes for CASSLRGRLNSPLHF.

This clonotype is a singleton in its sample. The chain combines TRBV11-2 with TRBJ2-2; 7 positions match TRBD1. Germline V lookup: CDR1 SGHAT, CDR2 FQNNGV. This CDR3 is 16 amino acids long. Trimming removed 1 base from V and 12 bases from J; junction bases left unmatched: 14. CDR3 in amino acids: CASSLVGTGVTVKLFF. DNA for the CDR3: TGTGCCAGCAGCTTAGTGGGCACAGGGGTTACCGTAAAGCTGTTTTTT.

A note on this clonotype: The junction shows a germline mismatch at one end, possibly a read error. The chain couples TRBV28 to TRBJ1-5; possible D gene TRBD1, 6 bases. The CDR3 is 14 amino acids. Germline CDR1 reads MDHEN; CDR2 reads SYDVKM. The CDR3 bases are TGTGTCAGCAGACCGACAGGTCCAAATCAGCCCCAGCATTTT. Protein product: CVSRPTGPNQPQHF.

The V call is TRBV10-3, the J call TRBJ2-5; 7 bases match TRBD2. This CDR3 contains 16 residues. The V gene's germline CDR1 is ENHRY and CDR2 SYGVKD. V lost 6 bases to trimming and J lost 9 bases; unmatched junction nucleotides: 19. This chain's CDR3 is CAIRTERGPLPGSQYF. The CDR3 DNA sequence: TGTGCCATCAGGACCGAGCGGGGCCCTTTGCCAGGGTCCCAGTACTTC.

With regard to this clonotype: Because it lacks the conserved phenylalanine or tryptophan at the end, this CDR3 is likely a read error. No DNA is shown, since the ends of the CDR3 on it are uncertain; the CDR3 is the one TCRdb lists. The chain carries TRBV6-2 or TRBV6-3 and TRBJ1-1; the table's TRBD1 call for D was not verified on the DNA. Germline V lookup: CDR1 MNHEY, CDR2 SVGEGT. The CDR3 is 15 amino acids long, termini counted. This chain's CDR3 is CASRPFAGQRREVFV.

A remark on this clonotype: This likely comes from a read error, as the CDR3 has no conserved phenylalanine or tryptophan at its end. The DNA is left out, because the CDR3 cannot be placed on it with certainty; the CDR3 is given as TCRdb lists it. This chain uses TRBV4-1 with TRBJ1-1. Germline loops: CDR1 MGHRA, CDR2 YSYEKL. With termini counted, the CDR3 has 15 amino acids. CDR3 sequence: CASSQDLIVNTEAVS.

Worth noting for this clonotype: It is likely a read error, because the conserved phenylalanine at the end of the CDR3 is missing. The chain combines TRBV12-3 or TRBV12-4 with TRBJ2-7, with D possibly matching TRBD1 (6 bases). V was clipped by 7 bases and J by 4 bases, with 20 bases between them. CDR3 length: 15 amino acids. The CDR3 nucleotides are TGTGCCAGCATTACCTCGACAGGAAGACCATACGAGCAGTACTTA. Translation gives CASITSTGRPYEQYL.

This clonotype was detected only once. A much larger clonotype is one base distant, so this may be a read error. The V call is TRBV7-9, the J call TRBJ2-1; D is unresolved. CDR3 size: 14 residues. Germline CDR1 reads SEHNR; CDR2 reads FQNEAQ (reference sequence). V lost 1 base and J lost 0, with 4 bases in between. CDR3 in amino acids: CASSLGSSYNEQFF. The CDR3 DNA reads as TGTGCCAGCAGCTTAGGGAGCTCCTACAATGAGCAGTTCTTC. The full variable domain, its missing parts supplied by reference TRBV7-9 and TRBJ2-1, is DTGVSQNPRHKITKRGQNVTFRCDPISEHNRLYWYRQTLGQGPEFLTYFQNEAQLEKSRLLSDRFSAERPKGSFSTLEIQRTEQGDSAMYLCASSLGSSYNEQFFGPGTRLTVL.

The chain carries TRBV29-1 and TRBJ2-1; 9 nucleotides match TRBD1. Germline lookup yields CDR1 SQVTM and CDR2 ANQGSEA. The CDR3 contains 18 residues. Trimming at V came to 5 bases and at J to 4 bases, leaving 18 bases not matched to a gene. The DNA of the CDR3 is TGCAGCGTTAAACTACTTCAGGGACAGGGAAGTGGATACAATGAGCAGTTCTTC. Protein: CSVKLLQGQGSGYNEQFF.

This clonotype was seen more than once but under ten times. V usage is TRBV5-1 and J usage is TRBJ1-2, with D maybe TRBD1 (5 bases). V gave up 4 bases and J gave up 7 bases, with 23 bases separating them. The CDR3 is made up of 16 amino acids. Germline CDR1 is SGHRS and CDR2 is YFSETQ. CDR3 bases: TGCGCCAGCAGCCTTGATTCGGGACCTCAGCCGAGTGGCTACACCTTC. Its translation: CASSLDSGPQPSGYTF.

The chain joins TRBV11-2 to TRBJ2-7, with D possibly TRBD2 on 5 matching bases. The CDR3 spans 14 residues. V was cut by 4 bases and J by 2 bases, with 12 bases left in between. CDR1 is SGHAT and CDR2 is FQNNGV in the germline V gene. The CDR3: CASSSVSGTYEQYF. Written as DNA, the CDR3 is TGTGCCAGCAGCTCAGTTTCGGGGACCTACGAGCAGTACTTC.

As concerns this clonotype: The junction differs from germline at one of its ends, possibly a read error. The chain combines TRBV10-1 with TRBJ2-1, with a tentative D call TRBD2 (6 bases). The CDR3 length is 14 residues. The germline CDR1 and CDR2 sequences are WNHNN and SYGVQD (reference sequence). CDR3 in DNA: TGCGCCAACAGTCCGGGGGACTCCTACAATAAGCAGTTCTTC. It translates to CANSPGDSYNKQFF.

This clonotype was seen a single time. A read error may explain this, as a much larger clone is one base away. The chain has TRBV20-1 and TRBJ2-5, with 10 bases identical to TRBD2. CDR3 length: 17 residues. Germline V gene data show CDR1 as DFQATT and CDR2 as SNEGSKA (reference sequence). After removal of 1 base from V and 5 bases from J, the junction contained 13 bases not matched to a gene. In DNA form, the CDR3 reads TGCAGTGCTAGAGTGCTAGCGGGAGCCTCAATTGGGGAGACCCAGTACTTC. The encoded protein is CSARVLAGASIGETQYF.

For this clonotype: At one end, the junction sequence differs from germline, possibly due to a read error. The V gene is TRBV9, the J gene TRBJ2-2; a possible D gene is TRBD1 (5 bases). Germline CDR1 and CDR2: SGDLS and YYNGEE. There are 16 residues in the CDR3. The CDR3 protein is CASSVGQGYNAGELFF. CDR3 coding DNA: TGTGCTAGCAGCGTAGGTCAGGGTTACAACGCCGGGGAGCTGTTTTTT.

Regarding this clonotype: An end of the junction does not agree with germline; a read error may underlie this. The chain has TRBV28 and TRBJ1-6; D gene ambiguous. The CDR3 loop spans 20 amino acids. Germline-derived CDR1 and CDR2 are MDHEN and SYDVKM. The DNA of the CDR3 is TGCGCCAGCAGTCTTACCTGGCAGTTTTATCATAACTTCGATAATTCACCCCTCCACTTT. Protein: CASSLTWQFYHNFDNSPLHF.

This clonotype was detected only once. Sequence at one end of the junction differs from germline and may be a read error. The chain employs TRBV5-4 and TRBJ1-1, with 7 bases matching TRBD1. This CDR3 region has 17 residues. CDR1 and CDR2 from the germline V gene are SGHNT and YYREEE (reference sequence). CDR3 amino acids: CPSSTTGVALGNTEAFF. The DNA for the CDR3 is TGTCCCAGCAGCACAACAGGGGTTGCACTCGGGAACACTGAAGCTTTCTTT.

This clonotype has a count of ten or more. The CDR3 nucleotides are TGTGCCAGCAGTTACTCCGGTTGGCAGGGTCTTAACTATGGCTACACCTTC. It specifies CASSYSGWQGLNYGYTF. The V call is TRBV6-5, the J call TRBJ1-2; a weak D match, TRBD1 (5 bases). The CDR3 spans 17 residues. The V end lost 0 bases, the J end lost 1 base, and 15 bases lay between the germline ends. Germline assignment: CDR1 MNHEY and CDR2 SVGAGI.

As to this clonotype: Without the conserved terminal phenylalanine or tryptophan, this CDR3 likely stems from a read error. This rearrangement joins TRBV4-3 to TRBJ1-2; D unclear. Germline lookup yields CDR1 LGHNA and CDR2 YSLEER. V lost 1 base to trimming and J lost 5 bases, with 8 bases between them. This CDR3 spans 13 amino acids. The CDR3 is CASSQGTAYGYTL. The CDR3 DNA reads as TGCGCCAGCAGCCAAGGGACGGCATATGGCTACACCTTA.